This T cell receptor beta chain was sequenced during a study of vaccination and CD4 T cells after COVID-19 (dated 2022 in TCRdb). About the study as a whole: Convalescent patients had a positive SARS-CoV-2 result on nasal swab PCR, and of these patients, several had mild disease and one had severe disease. The convalescent cohort included six males and four females, with two Hispanic individuals, seven Caucasians, two Asians and one multiracial person. Each participant got two doses of either the Pfizer-BioNTech BNT162b2 vaccine (n=8) or the Moderna mRNA-1273 vaccine (n=2). Post-COVID blood samples from convalescent patients were collected a median of roughly 100 days after diagnosis, with a range of roughly 35 to 161 days. The time from the second vaccine dose to post-vaccine blood sampling had a median of around 72 days and ranged from roughly 13 to 241 days. The cultures were stimulated with overlapping spike peptide pools from SARS-CoV-2 and from the common cold coronaviruses HCoV-NL63, HCoV-OC43 and HCoV-229E. As controls, cultures received a CEFX viral epitope pool (the positive control), an HIV-1 Nef peptide pool (the negative control), or no peptide at all. In ten to eleven COVID-19 convalescent patients and a handful of infection-naive healthy vaccine recipients, the spike-specific CD4+ TCR repertoire before mRNA vaccination was compared with the repertoire after mRNA vaccination. The research as a whole found: Only a relatively small number of convalescent patients were included in the study, and early timepoints following natural infection were not analyzed. In convalescent patients, nearly all vaccine-specific clones (304 of 307) were found to be mono-reactive for SARS-CoV-2 spike rather than cross-reactive with common cold coronaviruses. An increase in the median number of SARS-CoV-2-reactive clonotypes from roughly 20 after infection to 35 to 40 after vaccination was observed, but the change was not found to be significant. Among the post-vaccine SARS-CoV-2-reactive clones in convalescent patients, a median around 86% showed up only after vaccination, which suggests vaccine-specific priming.

This sample's treatment or condition label indicates: roughly 10-day PBMC culture with coronavirus spike peptide pools or control peptides (ViraFEST assay). To expand antigen-specific T cells with peptide pools and then pick out the expanded clonotypes through TCR sequencing, the study relied on the ViraFEST assay. Positive SARS-CoV-2 PCR tests in the convalescent patients dated from March to December 2020, before Alpha, Beta and Delta variants emerged in the United States. Each well held 1.5 million to 2.5 million PBMCs cultured with 9 to 10 ug/ml peptide pools in IMDM containing approximately 5% human AB serum and 10 IU/ml IL-2. Half of the culture medium was replaced with fresh IL-2-containing medium on days 3 and 7. After 10 days of culture, CD4+ T cells were isolated by negative selection using the EasySep CD4+ T cell isolation kit. Ficoll-Paque Plus gradient centrifugation was used to isolate PBMCs from whole blood, and the isolated PBMCs were then either used fresh or cryopreserved at -140C. Each culture condition was generally run in triplicate wells.

The library was generated by PCR. TCR sequencing of DNA from cultured CD4+ T cells used the Oncomine TCR Beta short-read assay at the Johns Hopkins FTIC core. The QIAamp micro DNA kit was used to extract genomic DNA from the cultured CD4+ T cells. Oncomine TCR Beta libraries from cultured CD4+ T cells were pooled using unique dual indexes and sequenced on an Illumina iSeq 100. The study's processing was this. Non-productive sequences were removed, and CDR3s not starting with C, not ending with F or W, or shorter than 7 amino acids were discarded. Antigen-specific clonotypes were identified using the MANAFEST web application through comparison of peptide-stimulated wells with reference and other culture wells. Positive clones required FDR below 0.05, an odds ratio above 5, and productive frequency above 0.1% in at least two of three replicate wells. Clonotypes that were significantly expanded in both SARS-CoV-2 spike wells and at least one common cold coronavirus spike condition were defined as cross-reactive. Similarity between CDR3 sequences was evaluated in R version 3.6.1 using Levenshtein distances (stringdist) and unrooted phylogenetic trees (ape). The public reads were reanalyzed by TCRdb: fastp trimming at Q25, MiXCR alignment, in-frame beta chains only. Merged by CDR3 protein, the rows form single entries marked with the most common genes and DNA. These V and J calls rely on TCRdb rather than the paper's analysis. This sample gives approximately 9,500 distinct CDR3 sequences in total; roughly 24% of them show up just once. The ten largest account for roughly an eighth of the sample.

With respect to this clonotype: The target of this receptor is not known. Nothing much larger sits one base from this clone, and base qualities are not available.

Counted from cysteine to phenylalanine, this CDR3 has 13 amino acids. Only the CDR3 DNA is retained, 39 bases long and in frame from the first base. From the germline V gene, CDR1 is SGHNT and CDR2 is YENEEA. Trimming takes 3 bases from V and 4 bases from J, and the germline ends sit 7 bases apart. The V and J segments used are TRBV11-3 and TRBJ2-1; a tentative D match to TRBD2 spans 6 bases. The sample here was CD4+ T cells from blood, cultured in vitro, taken after SARS-CoV-2 vaccination. The sequence was obtained from a human donor who had recovered from COVID-19. The DNA sequence follows: TGTGCCAGCAGCTTCCGGGAGTACAATGAGCAGTTCTTC. Its translation reads: CASSFREYNEQFF.